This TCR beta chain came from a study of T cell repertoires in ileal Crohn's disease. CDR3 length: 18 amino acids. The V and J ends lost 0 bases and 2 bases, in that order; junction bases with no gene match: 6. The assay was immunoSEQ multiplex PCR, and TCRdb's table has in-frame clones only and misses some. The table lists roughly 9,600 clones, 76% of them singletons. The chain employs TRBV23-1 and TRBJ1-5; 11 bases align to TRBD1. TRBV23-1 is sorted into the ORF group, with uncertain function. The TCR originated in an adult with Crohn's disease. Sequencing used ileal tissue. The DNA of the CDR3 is TGCGCCAGCAGTCAATCCGTGAGGACAGGGGGCGGCAATCAGCCCCAGCATTTT. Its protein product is CASSQSVRTGGGNQPQHF.